This entry lists 8 T cell receptor beta chains sequenced from one sample in a study of blood T cells in healthy people across ages. Using a J-beta primer mix together with a sample-barcoded 5' primer, a second PCR was run for about 6 to 11 cycles. TCRdb fed the 5' RACE reads into MiXCR, producing one record per CDR3 protein. The sample contains some 1.5 million distinct CDR3 sequences, 28% of which appear only once. Sequenced sample: blood. The receptor source for this set is a woman in her twenties or thirties in good health.

This clonotype occurred a few times. This chain joins TRBV27 and TRBJ2-7; 10 bases line up with TRBD2. This CDR3 comprises 15 residues. Germline assignment: CDR1 MNHEY and CDR2 SMNVEV (reference sequence). Trimming cost V 2 bases and J 4 bases; bases outside gene matches: 5. The CDR3 sequence is CASSLLGLAVYEQYF. DNA for the CDR3: TGTGCCAGCAGTTTACTAGGACTAGCGGTTTACGAGCAGTACTTC.

This clonotype appeared a few times. The chain has TRBV5-1 and TRBJ2-2; D is perhaps TRBD1 (5 bases). V lost 1 base and J lost 3, with 10 bases in between. The CDR3 loop spans 15 amino acids. Per the germline V gene, CDR1 is SGHRS and CDR2 is YFSETQ. CDR3 region: CASSLQGQDTGELFF. The CDR3 DNA follows: TGCGCCAGCAGCTTGCAGGGTCAGGACACCGGGGAGCTGTTTTTT.

Details on this clonotype: A much larger clonotype is one base distant, so this may be a read error. The chain couples TRBV3-1 to TRBJ2-3; 7 nucleotides agree with TRBD2. Per the germline V gene, CDR1 is LGHDT and CDR2 is YNNKEL (reference sequence). This CDR3 is built from 13 residues. The CDR3, as DNA: TGTACCAGCAGCAAGACTAGCTCAGATACGCAGTATTTT. Its protein is CTSSKTSSDTQYF.

About this clonotype: One base away lies a much larger clone, so this may be a sequencing read error. CDR3 protein: CASSESVETRYF. CDR3 in DNA: TGTGCCAGCAGTGAGTCGGTAGAGACCCGGTACTTC. The gene calls are TRBV10-3 and TRBJ2-5; D unresolved. Looked up from germline, CDR1 is ENHRY and CDR2 is SYGVKD. The CDR3 is 12 residues long.

The chain recombines TRBV11-2 with TRBJ2-3, with a possible D match to TRBD2 (6 bases). V was pared by 5 bases and J by 3 bases, with 18 bases between. The CDR3 length is 16 residues. CDR1 and CDR2 (germline): SGHAT, FQNNGV. CDR3 sequence reads: CASSPEWGDGTDTQYF. The CDR3 DNA follows: TGTGCCAGCAGCCCCGAATGGGGGGATGGTACAGATACGCAGTATTTT.

The chain uses TRBV7-9 and TRBJ2-7; TRBD1 matches at 7 bases. The length of the CDR3 is 15 residues. The germline gives CDR1 SEHNR, CDR2 FQNEAQ (reference sequence). V was clipped by 3 bases and J by 0 bases; unmatched bases: 5. DNA for the CDR3: TGTGCCAGCAGCTTGCCCCGGGACAGCTCCTACGAGCAGTACTTC. Its translation is CASSLPRDSSYEQYF.

This clonotype was found a few times. The chain links TRBV9 to TRBJ2-3; tentative D call: TRBD2 (6 bases). Looked up from germline, CDR1 is SGDLS and CDR2 is YYNGEE. Trimming removed 3 bases at V and 0 bases at J, with 11 bases between. The CDR3 is made up of 15 amino acids. CDR3 sequence reads: CASSGDSSSTDTQYF. The DNA for the CDR3 is TGTGCCAGCAGCGGGGACTCCTCTAGCACAGATACGCAGTATTTT. The full variable domain, rest sourced from reference TRBV9 and TRBJ2-3, is DSGVTQTPKHLITATGQRVTLRCSPRSGDLSVYWYQQSLDQGLQFLIQYYNGEERAKGNILERFSAQQFPDLHSELNLSSLELGDSALYFCASSGDSSSTDTQYFGPGTRLTVL.

This clonotype has only a few counts. J is TRBJ2-1 and V is TRBV15; TRBD2 aligns across 14 bases. This CDR3 region has 16 residues. V lost 0 bases to trimming and J lost 8 bases; unmatched junction nucleotides: 3. CDR1 and CDR2 (germline): LNHNV, YYDKDF (reference sequence). CDR3 sequence (DNA): TGTGCCACCAGCAGAGATAGACTAGCGGGAGGGGATGAGCAGTTCTTC. It specifies CATSRDRLAGGDEQFF.